This TCR beta chain was retrieved from a study of T cells expressing NK-cell markers. Study at large: Sorted CD3+CD56+NKG2C+, CD3+CD56+NKG2C- and CD3+CD56-NKG2C+ T cells supplied TCR beta repertoires.

The CDR3 is made up of 14 amino acids. Per the germline V gene, CDR1 is LGHNA and CDR2 is YNFKEQ. cDNA encoding TCR beta was synthesized via 5'RACE template switching incorporating UMIs. One entry per CDR3 protein, without DNA, is what TCRdb gives after re-calling the 5' RACE reads. The ten top clones account for about 18%, within a sample of roughly 150,000 distinct CDR3 sequences. The study, taken as a whole, reports: CD8+ T cells in 5 or 6 donors included dominant NKG2C+ clonotypes at about 1.0-8%. One observes that, in several donors, these clonotypes were also the leading ones within the CD3+CD56-NKG2C+ fraction.

Details on this clonotype: Its specificity is unknown.

The source is a woman between 18 and 75 years old in good health. The sample was blood T cells: a sorted CD56 or NKG2C T cell subset, CD4+ or CD8+ T cells, or bulk PBMC T cells (not recorded which). The J gene is TRBJ2-7, the V gene TRBV4-2. CDR3 protein: CASSRSRTQDEQYF.